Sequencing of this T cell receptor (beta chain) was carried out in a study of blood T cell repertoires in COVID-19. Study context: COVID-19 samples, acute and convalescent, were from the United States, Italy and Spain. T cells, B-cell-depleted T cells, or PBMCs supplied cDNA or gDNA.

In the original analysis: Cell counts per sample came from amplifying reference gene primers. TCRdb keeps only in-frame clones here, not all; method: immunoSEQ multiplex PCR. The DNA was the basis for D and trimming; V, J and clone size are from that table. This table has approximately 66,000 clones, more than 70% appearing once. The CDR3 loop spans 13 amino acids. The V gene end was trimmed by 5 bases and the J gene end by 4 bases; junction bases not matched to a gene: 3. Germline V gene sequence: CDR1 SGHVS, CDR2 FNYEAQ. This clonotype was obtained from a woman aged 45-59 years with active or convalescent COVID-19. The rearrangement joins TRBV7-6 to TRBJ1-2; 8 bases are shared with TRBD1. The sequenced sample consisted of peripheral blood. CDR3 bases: TGTGCCAGCAGCGCGGGACAGGCCTATGGCTACACCTTC. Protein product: CASSAGQAYGYTF.